Below, 11 T cell receptor beta chains from the same sample are listed, as sequenced in a study of blood T cells in healthy people across ages. A sample-barcoded 5' primer and a J-beta primer mix were used in a second PCR of about 7 to 11 cycles. TCRdb analysed the 5' RACE reads with MiXCR anew, one entry per CDR3 protein. The profile covers 780,000 or so distinct CDR3 sequences, with around 50% appearing a single time and roughly 25% taken by the ten largest. The source material was blood. Source of these receptors: a man aged 35-49 years in good health.

The CDR3 DNA is TGTGCCAGTGTCGGGCGGATTACTAACTATGGCTACACCTTC. Its translation: CASVGRITNYGYTF. V usage is TRBV12-3 or TRBV12-4 and J usage is TRBJ1-2; the D is unclear. The CDR3 sequence is 14 residues long. Trimming stripped 9 bases from V and 0 bases from J, with 14 bases between.

CDR3 loop: CSATPSTKPLTQETQYF. CDR3 coding DNA: TGCAGTGCTACCCCCAGCACTAAACCCTTAACCCAAGAGACCCAGTACTTC. The chain carries TRBV20-1 and TRBJ2-5; D gene uncertain. The ends were cut back, 4 bases at V and 1 base at J, with 22 bases in the middle. The CDR3 has 17 residues. CDR1 is DFQATT and CDR2 is SNEGSKA in the germline V gene (reference sequence).

The chain couples TRBV21-1 to TRBJ2-7; whether TRBD2, the table's D call, matches the DNA was not checked. TRBV21-1 is a recognized pseudogene. The CDR3 totals 17 residues. CDR3 protein: CASSFSRGPRLTYEQYF. Here the CDR3 DNA reads TGTGCCAGCAGCTTTTCCCGAGGGCCCCGATTAACCTACGAGCAGTACTTC.

In its sample, this clonotype was seen a few times. The chain couples TRBV9 to TRBJ2-7; possible D gene TRBD1, 7 bases. This CDR3 is built from 15 residues. Germline CDR1 is SGDLS and CDR2 is YYNGEE. The V end was cut by 3 bases, the J end by 1 base, with 14 bases between. CDR3: CASSAAAGQSYEQYF. CDR3 DNA: TGTGCCAGCAGCGCAGCCGCGGGACAGTCCTACGAGCAGTACTTC.

V is TRBV24-1 and J is TRBJ2-1, with no clear D. Germline CDR1 KGHDR, CDR2 SFDVKD. V was clipped by 4 bases and J by 3 bases, with 9 bases between them. The CDR3 runs to 14 residues. As DNA, the CDR3 is TGTGCCACCAGTGACGGCGACCTCTACAATGAGCAGTTCTTC. Protein sequence: CATSDGDLYNEQFF.

This clonotype turned up a few times. J is TRBJ2-7 and V is TRBV12-3 or TRBV12-4; 9 bases align to TRBD2. V shed 2 bases and J 3 bases; nucleotides not matched to a gene: 8. CDR3 size: 16 residues. This chain's CDR3 is CASSLRLAESIYEQYF. In nucleotides, the CDR3 is TGTGCCAGCAGTTTACGACTAGCGGAATCTATCTACGAGCAGTACTTC.

This clonotype was seen a handful of times. This sequence joins TRBV14 and TRBJ2-5, with D unresolved. Germline V gene sequence: CDR1 SGHDN, CDR2 FVKESK. The CDR3 is 14 residues long. The V gene lost 6 bases and the J gene lost 4 bases, with 15 bases spanning the gap. The chain's CDR3 is CASSKVGVAETQYF. The CDR3 nucleotides read TGTGCCAGCAGTAAAGTTGGGGTCGCAGAGACCCAGTACTTC.

The chain joins TRBV28 to TRBJ1-5, with 7 bases fitting TRBD1. V trimming: 1 base; J trimming: 0 bases; junction bases outside the gene matches: 9. Per the germline V gene, CDR1 is MDHEN and CDR2 is SYDVKM. CDR3 length: 18 amino acids. CDR3 amino acids: CASSLSGQSPYSNQPQHF. CDR3 bases: TGTGCCAGCAGTTTATCGGGACAGAGTCCCTATAGCAATCAGCCCCAGCATTTT.

The chain carries TRBV28 and TRBJ1-2; 7 bases match TRBD1. The CDR3 loop spans 16 amino acids. The trim removed 4 bases at V and 7 bases at J, leaving 15 bases unmatched. Germline V CDR1 and CDR2: MDHEN, SYDVKM. CDR3 sequence: CASSSSISRQGGGYTF. The CDR3 nucleotides read TGTGCCAGCAGTTCATCAATCTCCAGACAGGGAGGTGGCTACACCTTC.

The gene calls are TRBV5-1 and TRBJ2-3; 11 nucleotides align to TRBD2. Unmatched junction bases numbered 5, after V lost 7 bases and J lost 4 bases. The CDR3 totals 14 residues. Per germline, CDR1 SGHRS and CDR2 YFSETQ. This chain's CDR3 is CASGVAGGPDTQYF. CDR3 bases: TGCGCCAGCGGGGTAGCGGGAGGGCCAGATACGCAGTATTTT.

This clonotype was picked up a small number of times. The gene calls are TRBV21-1 and TRBJ2-7; TRBD1 was called by the table and not checked on the DNA. TRBV21-1 counts as a pseudogene. The CDR3 runs 15 residues. The CDR3: CASTGQGLSPYEQYF. In DNA form, the CDR3 reads TGTGCCAGCACGGGACAGGGCCTCTCACCCTACGAGCAGTACTTC.